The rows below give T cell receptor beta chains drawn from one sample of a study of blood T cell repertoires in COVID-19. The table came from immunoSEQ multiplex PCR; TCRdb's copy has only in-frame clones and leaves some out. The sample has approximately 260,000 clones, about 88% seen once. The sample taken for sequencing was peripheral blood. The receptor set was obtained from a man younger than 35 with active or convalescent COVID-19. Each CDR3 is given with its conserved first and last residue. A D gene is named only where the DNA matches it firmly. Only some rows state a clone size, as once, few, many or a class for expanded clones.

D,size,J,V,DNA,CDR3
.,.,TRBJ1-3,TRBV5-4,TGTGCCAGCAGCGTCGACATGTTCCCTGGAAACACCATATATTTT,CASSVDMFPGNTIYF
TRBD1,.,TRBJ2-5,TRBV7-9,TGTGCCAGCAGCTTAACAGGGGGGGAGACCCAGTACTTC,CASSLTGGETQYF
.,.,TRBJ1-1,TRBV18,TGTGCCAGCTCACCAAATGAAAGAGACACTGAAGCTTTCTTT,CASSPNERDTEAFF
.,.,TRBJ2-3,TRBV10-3,TGTGCCATCAAAGAGGCCCACACAGATACGCAGTATTTT,CAIKEAHTDTQYF
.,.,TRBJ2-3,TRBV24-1,TGTGCCACCAGAAGCACTAGCACAGATACGCAGTATTTT,CATRSTSTDTQYF
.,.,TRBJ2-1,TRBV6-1,TGTGCCAGCAGTGAAAGTGGGATGGGGGGGCAGTTCTTC,CASSESGMGGQFF
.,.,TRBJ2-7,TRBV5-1,TGCGCCAGCAGCACCGGAGTCTCCGAGCAGTACTTC,CASSTGVSEQYF
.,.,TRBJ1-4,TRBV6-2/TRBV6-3,TGTGCCAGCAGTTACCCCCTTCCTGAGGAGAGTGAAAAACTGTTTTTT,CASSYPLPEESEKLFF
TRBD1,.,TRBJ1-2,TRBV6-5,TGTGCCAGCAGCCCGGGACAGGGGATTTCAGGCGGCTACACCTTC,CASSPGQGISGGYTF
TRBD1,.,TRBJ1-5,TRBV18,TGTGCCAGCTCACCCTCGATGGGACAGGGGGGCCCCCAGCATTTT,CASSPSMGQGGPQHF
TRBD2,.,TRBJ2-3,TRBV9,TGTGCCAGCAGCGTTGGGACTAGCGGCCCAGATACGCAGTATTTT,CASSVGTSGPDTQYF
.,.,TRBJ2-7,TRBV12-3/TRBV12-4,TGTGCCAGCAGTTTAATGCGGGACTACGAGCAGTACTTC,CASSLMRDYEQYF
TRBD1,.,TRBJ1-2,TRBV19,TGTGCCAGCGCGGACAGGGGCTATGGCTACACCTTC,CASADRGYGYTF
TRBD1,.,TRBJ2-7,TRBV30,TGTGCCTGGAGTTCTGGACAGGGGGCCTACGAGCAGTACTTC,CAWSSGQGAYEQYF
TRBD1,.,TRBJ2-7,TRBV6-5,TGTGCCAGCAGTTACAGGGGCAGGGGGCGAGACGAGCAGTACTTC,CASSYRGRGRDEQYF
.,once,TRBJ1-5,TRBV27,TGTGCCAGCAGCCCCGAAGACAGAAAGCCCCAGCATTTT,CASSPEDRKPQHF
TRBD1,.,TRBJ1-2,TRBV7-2,TGTGCCAGCAGCCCGGGACAGGGGATACAGTATGGCTACACCTTC,CASSPGQGIQYGYTF
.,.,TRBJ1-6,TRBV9,TGTGCCAGCAGCGGGGAGGCGGGCTACAATAATTCACCCCTCCACTTT,CASSGEAGYNNSPLHF
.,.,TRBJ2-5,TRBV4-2,TGTGCCAGCAGCCAAGATCTGTTTGAGACCCAGTACTTC,CASSQDLFETQYF
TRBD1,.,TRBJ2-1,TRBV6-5,TGTGCCAGCAGACTTGCCGGGACAGGTAGCAATGAGCAGTTCTTC,CASRLAGTGSNEQFF
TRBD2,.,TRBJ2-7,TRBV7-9,TGTGCCAGCAGCAACCGGGACTACATGTACGAGCAGTACTTC,CASSNRDYMYEQYF
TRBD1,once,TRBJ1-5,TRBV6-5,TGTGCCATCGTCGGGACAGAGGGTTTACAGCCCCAGCATTTT,CAIVGTEGLQPQHF
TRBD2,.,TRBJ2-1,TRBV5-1,TGCGCCACCCAAGCGGGGAGCTCCTACAATGAGCAGTTCTTC,CATQAGSSYNEQFF
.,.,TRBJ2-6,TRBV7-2,TGTGCCAGCAATGGGCCGGGCGACAGCTCTGGGGCCAACGTCCTGACTTTC,CASNGPGDSSGANVLTF
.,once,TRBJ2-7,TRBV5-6,TGTGCCAGCAGCTTGGCTTTTGGCGGGGAGGCCTACGAGCAGTACTTC,CASSLAFGGEAYEQYF
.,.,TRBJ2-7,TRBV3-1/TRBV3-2,TGTGCCAGCAGCCAAGATCCCCGATCCATAGCTTCCTACGAGCAGTACTTC,CASSQDPRSIASYEQYF
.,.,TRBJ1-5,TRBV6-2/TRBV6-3,TGTGCCAGCAGTGCCTGGAGGGATCAGCCCCAGCATTTT,CASSAWRDQPQHF
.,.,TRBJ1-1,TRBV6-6,TGTGCCAGCATCTCACAGAACACTGAAGCTTTCTTT,CASISQNTEAFF
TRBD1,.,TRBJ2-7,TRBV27,TGTGCCAGCAGTCACCTCGGGACAGGGCCCTACGAGCAGTACTTC,CASSHLGTGPYEQYF
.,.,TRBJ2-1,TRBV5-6,TGTGCCAGCAGCTTGGAAACTAACCTTATTTTCAATGAGCAGTTCTTC,CASSLETNLIFNEQFF
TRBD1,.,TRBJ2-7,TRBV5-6,TGTGCCAGCAGCCAAGGACAGGGTAGCCACGAGCAGTACTTC,CASSQGQGSHEQYF
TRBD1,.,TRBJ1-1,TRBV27,TGTGCCAGCAGAGGACAGGGACTTACGGGAGCTTTCTTT,CASRGQGLTGAFF
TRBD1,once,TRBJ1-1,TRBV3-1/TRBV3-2,TGTGCCAGCAGCCAAGGACAGGGATGGGTGAACACTGAAGCTTTCTTT,CASSQGQGWVNTEAFF
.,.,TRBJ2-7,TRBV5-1,TGCGCCAGCAGCCCGGAACTAGCTGGGGAGCAGTACTTC,CASSPELAGEQYF
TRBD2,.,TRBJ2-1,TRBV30,TGTGCCTGGAGCCTGGGGAGGGACAATGAGCAGTTCTTC,CAWSLGRDNEQFF
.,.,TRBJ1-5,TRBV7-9,TGTGCCAGCAGCTTAACTACAGGGATAATCATGCCCCAGCATTTT,CASSLTTGIIMPQHF
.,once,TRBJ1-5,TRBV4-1,TGCGCCAGCAGCCAAGCACCTCTCGGGTCCCAAAATCAGCCCCAGCATTTT,CASSQAPLGSQNQPQHF
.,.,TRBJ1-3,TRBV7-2,TGTGCCAGCAGCTTCGGGGAAGGAAACACCATATATTTT,CASSFGEGNTIYF
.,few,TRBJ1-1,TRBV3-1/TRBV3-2,TGTGCCAGCAGCCCTCGTTCGGGACAAACCGAAGCTTTCTTT,CASSPRSGQTEAFF
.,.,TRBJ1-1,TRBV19,TGTGCCAGTACCTTCGGCGGGGGTGAAGCTTTCTTT,CASTFGGGEAFF
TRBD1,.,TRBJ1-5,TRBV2,TGTGCCAGCAGTGTTGGACAGGGGTCGGGTCAGCCCCAGCATTTT,CASSVGQGSGQPQHF
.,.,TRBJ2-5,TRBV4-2,TGTGCCAGCAGCCAAGAAACGTGGAGAGAGGGAGAGACCCAGTACTTC,CASSQETWREGETQYF
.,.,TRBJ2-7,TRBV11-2,TGTGCCAGCAGCTTACAGGAAGACTCCTACGAGCAGTACTTC,CASSLQEDSYEQYF